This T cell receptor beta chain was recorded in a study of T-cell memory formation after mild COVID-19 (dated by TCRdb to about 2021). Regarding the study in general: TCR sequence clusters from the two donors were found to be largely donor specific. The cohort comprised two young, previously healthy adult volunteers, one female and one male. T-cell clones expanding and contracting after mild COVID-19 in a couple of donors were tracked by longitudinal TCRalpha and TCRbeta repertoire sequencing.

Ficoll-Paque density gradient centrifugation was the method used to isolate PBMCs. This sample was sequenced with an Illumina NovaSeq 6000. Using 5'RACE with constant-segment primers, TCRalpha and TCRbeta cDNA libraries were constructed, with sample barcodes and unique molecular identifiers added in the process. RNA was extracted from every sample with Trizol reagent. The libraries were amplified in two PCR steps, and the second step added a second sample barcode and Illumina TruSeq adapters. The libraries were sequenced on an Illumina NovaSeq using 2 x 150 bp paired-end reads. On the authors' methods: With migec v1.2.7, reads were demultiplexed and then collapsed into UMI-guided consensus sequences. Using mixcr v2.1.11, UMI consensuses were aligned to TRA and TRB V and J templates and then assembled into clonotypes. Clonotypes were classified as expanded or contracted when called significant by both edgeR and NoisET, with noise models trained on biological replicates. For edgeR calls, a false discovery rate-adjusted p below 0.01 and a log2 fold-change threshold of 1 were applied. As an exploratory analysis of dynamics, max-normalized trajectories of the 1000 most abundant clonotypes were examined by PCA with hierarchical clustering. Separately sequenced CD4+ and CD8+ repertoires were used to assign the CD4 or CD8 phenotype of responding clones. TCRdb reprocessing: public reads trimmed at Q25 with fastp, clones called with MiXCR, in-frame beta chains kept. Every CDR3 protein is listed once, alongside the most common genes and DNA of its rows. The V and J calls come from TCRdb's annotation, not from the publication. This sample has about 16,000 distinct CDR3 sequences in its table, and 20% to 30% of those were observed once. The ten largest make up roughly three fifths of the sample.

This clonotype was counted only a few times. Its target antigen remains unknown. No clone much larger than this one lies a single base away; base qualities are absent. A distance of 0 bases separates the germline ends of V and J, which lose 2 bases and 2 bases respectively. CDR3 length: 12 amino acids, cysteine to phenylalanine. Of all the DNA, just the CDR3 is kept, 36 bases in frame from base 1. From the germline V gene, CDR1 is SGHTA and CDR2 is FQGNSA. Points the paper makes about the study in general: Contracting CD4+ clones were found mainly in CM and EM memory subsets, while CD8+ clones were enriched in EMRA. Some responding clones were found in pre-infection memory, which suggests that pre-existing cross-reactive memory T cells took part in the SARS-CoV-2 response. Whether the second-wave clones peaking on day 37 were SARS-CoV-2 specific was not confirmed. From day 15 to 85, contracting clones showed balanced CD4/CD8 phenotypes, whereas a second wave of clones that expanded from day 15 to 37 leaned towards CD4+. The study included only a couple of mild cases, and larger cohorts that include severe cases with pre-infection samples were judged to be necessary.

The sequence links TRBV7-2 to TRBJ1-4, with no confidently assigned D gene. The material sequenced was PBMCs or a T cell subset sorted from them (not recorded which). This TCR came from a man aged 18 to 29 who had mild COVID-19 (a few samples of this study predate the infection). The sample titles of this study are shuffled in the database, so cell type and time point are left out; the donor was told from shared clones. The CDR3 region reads CASSLTNEKLFF. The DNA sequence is TGTGCCAGCAGCTTAACTAATGAAAAACTGTTTTTT. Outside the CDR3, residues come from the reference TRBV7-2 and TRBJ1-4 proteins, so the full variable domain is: GAGVSQSPSNKVTEKGKDVELRCDPISGHTALYWYRQSLGQGLEFLIYFQGNSAPDKSGLPSDRFSAERTGGSVSTLTIQRTQQEDSAVYLCASSLTNEKLFFGSGTQLSVL.